Presented here are 30 T cell receptor beta chains from one specimen sequenced in a study of T cell responses to AZD1222 COVID-19 vaccine. TCRdb's copy holds only in-frame clones and misses some; the assay was immunoSEQ multiplex PCR. Among about 120,000 clones, roughly 92% were seen once, and the ten largest hold around 1.8%. Sequenced material: peripheral blood, taken on day 0 of AZD1222 vaccination. Every receptor here comes from an adult in good health.

The chain couples TRBV5-6 to TRBJ2-1; 10 bases fit TRBD2. The CDR3 runs to 18 residues. J gave up 0 bases and V 0 bases, and 6 bases lay outside the gene matches. CDR1 is SGHDT, CDR2 YYEEEE, per germline. CDR3 in DNA: TGTGCCAGCAGCTTGGAACTAGCGGGACTGAGCTCCTACAATGAGCAGTTCTTC. Its protein product is CASSLELAGLSSYNEQFF. The whole variable domain, filled in from reference TRBV5-6 and TRBJ2-1, reads DAGVTQSPTHLIKTRGQQVTLRCSPKSGHDTVSWYQQALGQGPQFIFQYYEEEERQRGNFPDRFSGHQFPNYSSELNVNALLLGDSALYLCASSLELAGLSSYNEQFFGPGTRLTVL.

The chain joins TRBV30 to TRBJ1-2; TRBD1 is a possible D gene (6 bases). The germline V gene encodes CDR1 GTSNPN and CDR2 SVGIG (reference sequence). The CDR3 has 14 residues. Trimming took off 5 bases at V and 2 bases at J, with 15 bases between the two ends. CDR3 sequence: CAWFTWGANYGYTF. In nucleotides, the CDR3 is TGTGCCTGGTTCACGTGGGGGGCGAACTATGGCTACACCTTC.

The chain employs TRBV29-1 and TRBJ2-3; D uncertain. V was clipped by 7 bases and J by 1 base, with 12 bases between them. CDR1 and CDR2 from the germline V gene are SQVTM and ANQGSEA. The length of the CDR3 is 13 residues. As DNA, the CDR3 is TGCAGCGGACGACGGCAGGGCACAGATACGCAGTATTTT. Protein sequence: CSGRRQGTDTQYF.

The chain links TRBV19 to TRBJ2-7; 11 bases line up with TRBD2. The junction had 4 bases not matched to a gene; V was cut back by 1 base and J by 2 bases. Germline V gene data show CDR1 as LNHDA and CDR2 as SQIVND (reference sequence). The CDR3 extends over 16 amino acids. The CDR3 DNA follows: TGTGCCAGTAGTATAGTCCCGACTAGCGGGGCCTACGAGCAGTACTTC. Translated, it gives CASSIVPTSGAYEQYF.

This clone was seen once. This chain connects TRBV6-2 or TRBV6-3 to TRBJ2-7; the D gene could be TRBD1 or TRBD2 (5 bases each). CDR1 and CDR2 (germline): MNHEY, SVGEGT. The CDR3 has 13 amino acids. V was shortened by 2 bases and J by 2 bases, with 7 bases between the two germline ends. The CDR3 here is CASSYRGAYEQYF. For the CDR3, the DNA is TGTGCCAGCAGTTACAGAGGGGCCTACGAGCAGTACTTC.

V and J are TRBV3-1 (or the pseudogene TRBV3-2) and TRBJ2-3; 11 bases fit TRBD2. The ends lost 4 bases at V and 2 bases at J; junction bases unmatched: 11. Per germline, CDR1 LGHDT and CDR2 YNNKEL (reference sequence). The CDR3 runs 18 residues. Here the CDR3 reads CASSPQPVAGGFTDTQYF. CDR3 DNA sequence: TGTGCCAGCAGCCCGCAGCCCGTAGCGGGGGGGTTCACAGATACGCAGTATTTT.

The rearrangement uses TRBV11-1 and TRBJ1-1, with 10 bases fitting TRBD1. The CDR3 is 13 amino acids. V was clipped by 6 bases and J by 4 bases; unmatched bases: 2. Germline V lookup: CDR1 SGHAT, CDR2 FQDESV (reference sequence). The CDR3 DNA sequence: TGTGCCAGCAGACGGGACAGGGGCACTGAAGCTTTCTTT. Residues: CASRRDRGTEAFF.

This clone was detected once. The rearrangement uses TRBV6-5 and TRBJ2-1; 9 bases are a match to TRBD2. Germline trimming cut 6 bases from V and 5 bases from J; bases unmatched to any gene: 5. CDR1 is MNHEY and CDR2 is SVGAGI in the germline V gene. This CDR3 spans 14 amino acids. This CDR3 is CASRRTSANNEQFF. CDR3 DNA: TGTGCCAGCAGAAGGACTAGCGCCAACAATGAGCAGTTCTTC.

The rearrangement uses TRBV5-5 and TRBJ1-6, with D possibly TRBD1 on 5 matching bases. Trimming pared 4 bases from V and 4 bases from J, leaving 12 bases between. The CDR3 runs to 15 residues. Germline values: CDR1 SGHKS, CDR2 YYEKEE (reference sequence). This CDR3 reads CASSGATDYNSPLHF. The CDR3 DNA follows: TGTGCCAGCAGCGGGGCGACAGATTATAATTCACCCCTCCACTTT.

A word on this clone: The junction shows a germline mismatch at one end, possibly a read error. The gene calls are TRBV3-1 (or the pseudogene TRBV3-2) and TRBJ2-7; no reliable D call. Germline V gene sequence: CDR1 LGHDT, CDR2 YNNKEL (reference sequence). CDR3 length: 11 residues. The CDR3 DNA follows: TGTGCCAGCAGCCAAGACGCACAGCTCCACTTC. As protein: CASSQDAQLHF.

The genes are TRBV24-1 and TRBJ1-2; the match to TRBD1 covers 8 bases. The CDR3 loop spans 15 amino acids. The germline CDR1 and CDR2 sequences are KGHDR and SFDVKD. V was clipped by 4 bases and J by 6 bases; unmatched bases: 9. The CDR3 reads CATSDQGTGLNGYTF. DNA of the CDR3: TGTGCCACCAGTGACCAAGGGACAGGATTAAATGGCTACACCTTC.

The gene calls are TRBV11-3 and TRBJ1-1; possibly TRBD1 for D (5 bases). V lost 2 bases, J lost 0 bases, and 10 bases lay in between. Per the germline V gene, CDR1 is SGHNT and CDR2 is YENEEA. The CDR3 extends over 15 amino acids. The DNA for the CDR3 is TGTGCCAGCAGCTTATGGGGGTCGATGAACACTGAAGCTTTCTTT. Its protein is CASSLWGSMNTEAFF.

This rearrangement joins TRBV6-5 to TRBJ1-1; no definite D call. The CDR3 totals 11 residues. Trimming took 7 bases from V and 11 from J, leaving 14 bases between them. The germline CDR1 and CDR2 sequences are MNHEY and SVGAGI. This chain's CDR3 is CASIYGDGAFF. CDR3 DNA: TGTGCCAGCATATATGGGGATGGTGCTTTCTTT.

The rearrangement links TRBV20-1 to TRBJ1-5; D might be TRBD1 (5 bases). Trimming took 3 bases from V and 6 from J, leaving 12 bases between them. CDR1 and CDR2 (germline): DFQATT, SNEGSKA (reference sequence). This CDR3 is built from 13 residues. The CDR3: CSASVGPLQPQHF. The CDR3 DNA reads TGCAGTGCTAGTGTGGGACCCCTTCAGCCCCAGCATTTT.

This CDR3 is CASSCGTFMNTEAFF. CDR3 sequence (DNA): TGTGCCAGCAGCTGCGGGACGTTCATGAACACTGAAGCTTTCTTT. The V call is TRBV7-6, the J call TRBJ1-1; tentative D call: TRBD1 (5 bases). Germline V gene sequence: CDR1 SGHVS, CDR2 FNYEAQ. With 4 bases removed from V and 0 bases from J, the gap between germline ends came to 12 bases. The CDR3 runs to 15 residues.

This chain joins TRBV15 and TRBJ2-7, with a weak D call TRBD2 (6 bases). Trimming stripped 3 bases from V and 3 bases from J, with 9 bases between. The CDR3 is made up of 13 amino acids. CDR1 LNHNV and CDR2 YYDKDF come from the germline V gene (reference sequence). CDR3 sequence reads: CATSRGTFYEQYF. The CDR3 DNA reads TGTGCCACCAGCAGGGGGACTTTCTACGAGCAGTACTTC.

V usage is TRBV5-1 and J usage is TRBJ1-2, with 7 bases matching TRBD1. The V gene's germline CDR1 is SGHRS and CDR2 YFSETQ. CDR3 length: 13 amino acids. With V trimmed by 4 bases and J by 4 bases, 4 bases remained unmatched. Here the CDR3 DNA reads TGCGCCAGCAGCCCCGACAGGGCCTATGGCTACACCTTC. As protein: CASSPDRAYGYTF.

The chain couples TRBV7-3 to TRBJ1-4, with D possibly being TRBD1 (6 bases). CDR3 length equals 13 residues. Trimming stripped 8 bases from V and 3 bases from J, with 10 bases between. Looked up from germline, CDR1 is SGHTA and CDR2 is FQGTGA. The CDR3 protein is CASSGAPNEKLFF. The CDR3 coding sequence is TGTGCCAGCTCAGGGGCTCCTAATGAAAAACTGTTTTTT.

This clone was detected once. One junction end does not reproduce the germline sequence, and a read error may be involved. This chain joins TRBV19 and TRBJ2-3; 10 positions match TRBD1. The CDR3 sequence is 15 residues long. In germline, CDR1 is LNHDA, CDR2 SQIVND (reference sequence). CDR3 amino acids: CASRIGTGATDTQYF. The CDR3 DNA is TGTGCCAGTAGGATAGGGACAGGGGCCACAGATACGCAGTATTTT. Full variable domain (outside the CDR3, taken from reference TRBV19 and TRBJ2-3): DGGITQSPKYLFRKEGQNVTLSCEQNLNHDAMYWYRQDPGQGLRLIYYSQIVNDFQKGDIAEGYSVSREKKESFPLTVTSAQKNPTAFYLCASRIGTGATDTQYFGPGTRLTVL.

The table lists this clone with a few counts. This rearrangement joins TRBV10-2 to TRBJ1-6, with a weak D call TRBD1 (5 bases). Germline values: CDR1 WSHSY, CDR2 SAAADI. With 6 bases removed from V and 6 bases from J, the gap between germline ends came to 15 bases. The CDR3 loop spans 15 amino acids. In DNA, the CDR3 is TGCGCCAGCAGAGTGGTGCAGGGAGCTAATTCACCCCTCCACTTT. This gives the protein CASRVVQGANSPLHF.

The V gene is TRBV3-1 (or the pseudogene TRBV3-2), the J gene TRBJ1-6, with a weak D call TRBD1 (6 bases). The CDR3 consists of 14 residues. V was clipped by 1 base and J by 7 bases, with 8 bases between them. Looked up from germline, CDR1 is LGHDT and CDR2 is YNNKEL (reference sequence). The CDR3 loop is CASSQVQGNSPLHF. Here the CDR3 DNA reads TGTGCCAGCAGCCAAGTACAGGGAAATTCACCCCTCCACTTT.

The chain uses TRBV29-1 and TRBJ2-5; D may match TRBD1 or TRBD2 (6 bases each). CDR1 is SQVTM, CDR2 ANQGSEA, per germline. Trimming left V 6 bases short and J 7 bases short, with 18 bases between. This CDR3 is built from 13 residues. CDR3 sequence reads: CSVGGQGIATQYF. The DNA of the CDR3 is TGCAGCGTGGGAGGCCAGGGGATCGCGACCCAGTACTTC.

This clone came up a few times. The CDR3 reads CAGTGSYEQYF. CDR3 DNA: TGTGCCGGGACAGGGTCCTACGAGCAGTACTTC. The chain carries TRBV30 and TRBJ2-7; 9 bases align to TRBD1. The CDR3 is made up of 11 amino acids. Per germline, CDR1 GTSNPN and CDR2 SVGIG (reference sequence). J gave up 1 base and V 8 bases, and 0 bases lay outside the gene matches.

The chain uses TRBV30 and TRBJ2-3, with D tentatively TRBD1 or TRBD2 (5 bases each). Trimming cost V 2 bases and J 7 bases, with 16 bases left between them. CDR3 length: 14 amino acids. Germline-derived CDR1 and CDR2 are GTSNPN and SVGIG (reference sequence). CDR3 in DNA: TGTGCCTGGAGTAAAGAACTCGGGACGAATACGCAGTATTTT. Protein: CAWSKELGTNTQYF.

The chain links TRBV9 to TRBJ2-2, with 7 bases fitting TRBD2. V lost 0 bases to trimming and J lost 9 bases; unmatched junction nucleotides: 8. The CDR3 spans 15 residues. CDR1 and CDR2 from the germline V gene are SGDLS and YYNGEE. The CDR3 here is CASSVELALDRELFF. DNA for the CDR3: TGTGCCAGCAGCGTAGAACTAGCGTTAGATCGGGAGCTGTTTTTT.

V is TRBV6-5 and J is TRBJ1-3; D unclear. The CDR3 runs to 12 residues. From germline, CDR1 is MNHEY and CDR2 SVGAGI. Trimming pared 7 bases from V and 3 bases from J, leaving 7 bases between. Written as DNA, the CDR3 is TGTGCCAGCATTGGTAATGGAAACACCATATATTTT. Translated: CASIGNGNTIYF.

The chain has TRBV10-1 and TRBJ1-1; D unresolved. The CDR3 extends over 13 amino acids. V was shortened by 10 bases and J by 3 bases, with 15 bases between the two germline ends. Germline V gives CDR1 WNHNN, CDR2 SYGVQD (reference sequence). The CDR3 DNA is TGCGCCAACCCGATCCGGTGGTACACTGAAGCTTTCTTT. Its translation: CANPIRWYTEAFF.

V usage is TRBV5-1 and J usage is TRBJ2-7; 7 bases are a match to TRBD2. The CDR3 runs 13 residues. Germline V gene lookup returns CDR1 SGHRS and CDR2 YFSETQ. The V segment lost 6 bases and the J segment 1 base; nucleotides outside the gene matches: 4. CDR3 sequence (DNA): TGCGCCAGCATGTGGGAGGGATCCTACGAGCAGTACTTC. Protein: CASMWEGSYEQYF.

This chain connects TRBV19 to TRBJ2-1; D unresolved. Germline V gene sequence: CDR1 LNHDA, CDR2 SQIVND (reference sequence). The CDR3 loop spans 15 amino acids. V lost 5 bases and J lost 0, with 11 bases in between. CDR3 loop: CASSVSGLSYNEQFF. DNA of the CDR3: TGTGCCAGTAGTGTGTCAGGCCTCTCCTACAATGAGCAGTTCTTC.

The gene calls are TRBV11-2 and TRBJ2-1; D is possibly TRBD1 or TRBD2 (5 bases each). The CDR3 is made up of 13 amino acids. V dropped 3 bases and J dropped 6 bases, with 9 bases sitting between them. The germline gives CDR1 SGHAT, CDR2 FQNNGV. CDR3 DNA: TGTGCCAGCAGCTTTGCCGGGACCAATGAGCAGTTCTTC. Translating it yields CASSFAGTNEQFF.